The sequence of this T cell receptor beta chain was determined in a study of Ad26.COV2.S vaccination and SARS-CoV-2 variants. The repertoire was sequenced with immunoSEQ multiplex PCR; TCRdb's copy has only in-frame clones and lacks some. The sample consists of hundreds of thousands of clones, about 90% of them appearing once. Specified treatment: approximately 18 received Ad26.COV2.S at low or high dose, single or two shots; 5 received placebo; per-sample allocation not given. The investigators took samples on day 63 after the first vaccine or placebo injection. This Boston cohort included adults aged 18-55 years. Trimming took 1 base from V and 2 from J, leaving 8 bases between them. CDR3 length: 15 amino acids. CDR1 is KGHSH, CDR2 LQKENI, per germline. This clone showed up just once.

The rearrangement uses TRBV18 and TRBJ2-2; D is unresolved. Sequencing used peripheral blood, obtained in a trial of Ad26.COV2.S vaccine versus placebo. The receptor was isolated from a person aged 18 to 59 who received the Ad26.COV2.S COVID-19 vaccine or a placebo. The CDR3 spells CASSPRTGNTGELFF. CDR3 DNA sequence: TGTGCCAGCTCACCACGGACGGGTAACACCGGGGAGCTGTTTTTT.